These 24 T cell receptor beta chains came from one sample sequenced in a study of shared clonotypes between healthy human individuals. Generated by immunoSEQ multiplex PCR, the TCRdb table keeps only in-frame clones and is missing some. The table records 550,000 to 850,000 clones, 72% of them present only once. The sequenced sample consisted of memory CD4+ T cells sorted from blood. Subset noted: CD45RA-negative fraction. Source of these receptors: a woman in her thirties in good health.

The rearrangement uses TRBV2 and TRBJ2-1; possibly TRBD1 or TRBD2 for D (6 bases each). Germline-derived CDR1 and CDR2 are SNHLY and FYNNEI. This CDR3 region has 15 residues. Trimming removed 4 bases at V and 7 bases at J, with 17 bases between. CDR3 sequence reads: CASSAGAGLGNEQFF. For the CDR3, the DNA is TGTGCCAGCAGTGCGGGGGCAGGCCTGGGGAATGAGCAGTTCTTC.

This clone was detected a few times. V and J are TRBV29-1 and TRBJ2-5; 7 nucleotides line up with TRBD2. The germline CDR1 and CDR2 sequences are SQVTM and ANQGSEA. V lost 1 base to trimming and J lost 9 bases; unmatched junction nucleotides: 8. This CDR3 region has 13 residues. The CDR3 loop reads CSVEAPAGRAQYF. For the CDR3, the DNA is TGCAGCGTTGAAGCCCCAGCGGGAAGGGCCCAGTACTTC.

This sequence joins TRBV27 and TRBJ2-7; 10 nucleotides line up with TRBD2. Trimming took 2 bases from V and 3 from J; bases not matched to a gene: 10. Germline CDR1 and CDR2: MNHEY and SMNVEV (reference sequence). The CDR3 runs 17 residues. In nucleotides, the CDR3 is TGTGCCAGCAGTTTAAAAGCGGGAGGGGCCCCTCTCTACGAGCAGTACTTC. Amino acid sequence: CASSLKAGGAPLYEQYF.

This chain uses TRBV5-1 with TRBJ2-5; TRBD1 matches at 7 bases. Germline-derived CDR1 and CDR2 are SGHRS and YFSETQ. The CDR3 runs to 16 residues. The V and J ends lost 1 base and 0 bases, in that order; junction bases with no gene match: 6. The CDR3 is CASSLSLGQYQETQYF. Here the CDR3 DNA reads TGCGCCAGCAGCTTGAGTTTGGGACAGTACCAAGAGACCCAGTACTTC.

Ten or more counts support this clone. Other DNA sequences in the same sample also yield this CDR3. The V gene is TRBV7-3, the J gene TRBJ2-1; D is unresolved. This CDR3 spans 11 amino acids. Deletions cut 2 bases from V and 6 bases from J, with 2 bases between. Per the germline V gene, CDR1 is SGHTA and CDR2 is FQGTGA. The CDR3 spells CASSLGNEQFF. The CDR3 DNA reads TGTGCCAGCAGCTTAGGCAATGAGCAGTTCTTC. Full variable domain (remainder filled in from reference TRBV7-3 and TRBJ2-1): GAGVSQTPSNKVTEKGKYVELRCDPISGHTALYWYRQSLGQGPEFLIYFQGTGAADDSGLPNDRFFAVRPEGSVSTLKIQRTERGDSAVYLCASSLGNEQFFGPGTRLTVL.

The gene calls are TRBV19 and TRBJ1-5, with D possibly being TRBD1 (6 bases). The CDR3 length is 13 residues. Per the germline V gene, CDR1 is LNHDA and CDR2 is SQIVND (reference sequence). Trimming left V 5 bases short and J 5 bases short, with 10 bases between. The DNA for the CDR3 is TGTGCCAGTAGTTCATACAGGGATCAGCCCCAGCATTTT. The encoded protein is CASSSYRDQPQHF.

This chain connects TRBV19 to TRBJ2-5; 7 bases line up with TRBD1. In germline, CDR1 is LNHDA, CDR2 SQIVND (reference sequence). CDR3 length equals 14 residues. V lost 3 bases and J lost 2; bases outside the gene matches: 3. The CDR3 region is CASSIRQGQETQYF. CDR3 DNA sequence: TGTGCCAGTAGTATCCGACAGGGACAAGAGACCCAGTACTTC.

The chain uses TRBV7-2 and TRBJ2-7; D perhaps matches TRBD2 (6 bases). CDR1 and CDR2 from the germline V gene are SGHTA and FQGNSA. The CDR3 totals 12 residues. Written as DNA, the CDR3 is TGTGCTTGCAGGAGGGGAACCTACGAGCAGTACTTC. Protein sequence: CACRRGTYEQYF.

This clone appeared once. The chain has TRBV18 and TRBJ2-7, with D possibly TRBD2 on 5 matching bases. Germline V lookup: CDR1 KGHSH, CDR2 LQKENI. The germline V and J ends were trimmed by 0 bases and 2 bases, with 11 bases remaining between them. This CDR3 region has 15 residues. The CDR3 protein is CASSPPGVRAYEQYF. In nucleotides, the CDR3 is TGTGCCAGCTCACCACCCGGGGTAAGGGCCTACGAGCAGTACTTC.

The J gene is TRBJ1-2, the V gene TRBV9; D perhaps matches TRBD1 (5 bases). This CDR3 spans 12 amino acids. V lost 6 bases, J lost 8 bases, and 14 bases lay in between. CDR1 SGDLS and CDR2 YYNGEE come from the germline V gene. As DNA, the CDR3 is TGTGCCAGCACGCCCCCCAGGGAAGGCTACACCTTC. This sequence encodes CASTPPREGYTF.

Points on this clone: One end of the junction is discordant with germline, which a read error may explain. The CDR3 DNA is TGTGCCAGCAGATACTACCGACTAGCGGGGATAAGTGGGCAGTACTTC. Encoded protein: CASRYYRLAGISGQYF. V gene TRBV6-5 combines with J gene TRBJ2-7; the match to TRBD2 covers 11 bases. The CDR3 has 16 residues. Germline-derived CDR1 and CDR2 are MNHEY and SVGAGI.

The V and J genes are TRBV27 and TRBJ2-1, with TRBD2 matching 7 bases. CDR1 MNHEY and CDR2 SMNVEV come from the germline V gene (reference sequence). This CDR3 comprises 14 residues. The junction had 7 bases not matched to a gene; V was cut back by 5 bases and J by 6 bases. The CDR3 DNA reads as TGTGCCAGCAGTCGACTAGCTCCCCCCAATGAGCAGTTCTTC. Its translation is CASSRLAPPNEQFF.

This clone was seen once. V gene TRBV28 combines with J gene TRBJ2-7; tentatively, D is TRBD2 (6 bases). Germline assignment: CDR1 MDHEN and CDR2 SYDVKM. The CDR3 is 16 amino acids. V lost 4 bases to trimming and J lost 2 bases, with 18 bases between them. CDR3 sequence (DNA): TGTGCCAGCAGTTCCCCCGGCACTAGCTGGCCCTACGAGCAGTACTTC. Its protein product is CASSSPGTSWPYEQYF.

V gene TRBV7-9 combines with J gene TRBJ2-2; no clear D. The CDR3 extends over 16 amino acids. Trimming pared 1 base from V and 2 bases from J, leaving 11 bases between. The germline gives CDR1 SEHNR, CDR2 FQNEAQ (reference sequence). The DNA for the CDR3 is TGTGCCAGCAGCTTAGAGTTAACGGCAAACACCGGGGAGCTGTTTTTT. As protein: CASSLELTANTGELFF. Supplemented by reference TRBV7-9 and TRBJ2-2, the full variable domain reads DTGVSQNPRHKITKRGQNVTFRCDPISEHNRLYWYRQTLGQGPEFLTYFQNEAQLEKSRLLSDRFSAERPKGSFSTLEIQRTEQGDSAMYLCASSLELTANTGELFFGEGSRLTVL.

V is TRBV28 and J is TRBJ2-1; D unclear. Looked up from germline, CDR1 is MDHEN and CDR2 is SYDVKM. The V end lost 2 bases, the J end lost 6 bases, and 5 bases lay between the germline ends. CDR3 length equals 12 residues. CDR3 region: CASSLTSNEQFF. The CDR3, as DNA: TGTGCCAGCAGTTTAACGTCCAATGAGCAGTTCTTC.

This clone turned up a few times. The chain uses TRBV6-1 and TRBJ2-5, with a weak D call TRBD2 (6 bases). Per the germline V gene, CDR1 is MNHNS and CDR2 is SASEGT. The CDR3 contains 14 residues. V gave up 4 bases and J gave up 7 bases, with 16 bases separating them. This CDR3 is CASSGLGRRGTQYF. CDR3 sequence (DNA): TGTGCCAGCAGTGGACTAGGTCGGCGTGGGACCCAGTACTTC.

This clone was counted once. The chain joins TRBV6-5 to TRBJ1-1; possibly TRBD1 for D (5 bases). The V end lost 6 bases, the J end lost 0 bases, and 14 bases lay between the germline ends. CDR1 is MNHEY and CDR2 is SVGAGI in the germline V gene. This CDR3 has 15 amino acids. The CDR3 DNA reads TGTGCCAGCAGCTCCCCGGGACTTATGAACACTGAAGCTTTCTTT. The encoded protein is CASSSPGLMNTEAFF.

This clone was seen once. The rearrangement joins TRBV6-5 to TRBJ2-2; a weak D match, TRBD2 (7 bases). The CDR3 is made up of 15 amino acids. Germline V gene data show CDR1 as MNHEY and CDR2 as SVGAGI. Trimming stripped 8 bases from V and 0 bases from J, with 13 bases between. The CDR3 DNA follows: TGTGCCAGCTCCAGGGGAGGGACGAACACCGGGGAGCTGTTTTTT. Translated, it gives CASSRGGTNTGELFF.

This clone was seen a single time. The chain is built from TRBV9 and TRBJ2-1; 12 bases match TRBD2. This CDR3 is built from 17 residues. J gave up 6 bases and V 4 bases, and 11 bases lay outside the gene matches. Germline CDR1 SGDLS, CDR2 YYNGEE. DNA for the CDR3: TGTGCCAGCAGCACAGCGAAACTAGCGGGAGGCAGCAATGAGCAGTTCTTC. Translating gives CASSTAKLAGGSNEQFF.

Comments on this clone: Other nucleotide sequences in the sample specify the same CDR3. This sequence joins TRBV6-5 and TRBJ2-7; TRBD1 matches at 10 bases. Trimming at V came to 0 bases and at J to 6 bases, leaving 5 bases not matched to a gene. The CDR3 is made up of 15 amino acids. CDR1 and CDR2 from the germline V gene are MNHEY and SVGAGI. CDR3 residues: CASSYSRQGASEQYF. The CDR3 nucleotides read TGTGCCAGCAGTTACTCTCGACAGGGGGCAAGCGAGCAGTACTTC.

The chain recombines TRBV28 with TRBJ1-1; D might be TRBD1 (6 bases). Germline lookup yields CDR1 MDHEN and CDR2 SYDVKM. V was clipped by 3 bases and J by 4 bases, with 15 bases between them. The length of the CDR3 is 15 residues. CDR3 bases: TGTGCCAGCAGTTTCACAGGGTTGGGGGGCACTGAAGCTTTCTTT. The encoded protein is CASSFTGLGGTEAFF.

This chain links TRBV28 with TRBJ2-1; the match to TRBD2 covers 9 bases. V lost 5 bases to trimming and J lost 8 bases; unmatched junction nucleotides: 10. Germline CDR1 reads MDHEN; CDR2 reads SYDVKM. The CDR3 spans 15 residues. The CDR3 bases are TGTGCCAGCAGTCCCATAATAGCGGGAGCCTATGAGCAGTTCTTC. This sequence encodes CASSPIIAGAYEQFF.

The count of this clone is one. The V call is TRBV5-1, the J call TRBJ2-3; TRBD2 agrees at 7 bases. Germline V lookup: CDR1 SGHRS, CDR2 YFSETQ. The J segment lost 1 base and the V segment lost 2 bases, leaving 4 bases of the junction unmatched. The CDR3 loop spans 15 amino acids. The CDR3 coding sequence is TGCGCCAGCAGCTTTAACGGACTAGGCACAGATACGCAGTATTTT. This encodes CASSFNGLGTDTQYF.

The chain employs TRBV6-6 and TRBJ2-1, with TRBD2 matching 7 bases. The CDR3 has 13 residues. CDR1 is MNHNY and CDR2 is SVGAGI in the germline V gene (reference sequence). V shed 5 bases, J shed 6 bases, and the junction held 4 bases outside the gene matches. CDR3 residues: CASSRTRGNEQFF. Written as DNA, the CDR3 is TGTGCCAGCAGTAGGACTAGGGGCAATGAGCAGTTCTTC.